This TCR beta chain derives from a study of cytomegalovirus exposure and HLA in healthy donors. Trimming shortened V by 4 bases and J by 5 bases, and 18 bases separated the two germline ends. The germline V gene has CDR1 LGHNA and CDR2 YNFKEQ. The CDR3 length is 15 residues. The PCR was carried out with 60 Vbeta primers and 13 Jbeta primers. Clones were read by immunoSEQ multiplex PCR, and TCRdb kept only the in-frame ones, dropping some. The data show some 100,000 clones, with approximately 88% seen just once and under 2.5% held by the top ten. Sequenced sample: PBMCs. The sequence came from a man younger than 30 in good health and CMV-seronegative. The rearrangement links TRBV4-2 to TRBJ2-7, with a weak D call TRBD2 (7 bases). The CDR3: CASSLTKGGANEQYF. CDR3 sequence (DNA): TGTGCCAGCAGCCTGACGAAGGGGGGGGCAAACGAGCAGTACTTC.